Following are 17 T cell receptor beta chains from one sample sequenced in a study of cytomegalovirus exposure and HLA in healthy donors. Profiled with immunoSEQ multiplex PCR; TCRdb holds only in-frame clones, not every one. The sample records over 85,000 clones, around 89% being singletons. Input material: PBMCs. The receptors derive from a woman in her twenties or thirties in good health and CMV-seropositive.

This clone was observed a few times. CDR3 residues: CASSPDRAAGNTIYF. In DNA, the CDR3 is TGTGCCAGCAGCCCGGACAGGGCAGCAGGAAACACCATATATTTT. This chain links TRBV5-5 with TRBJ1-3, with 8 bases identical to TRBD1. CDR3 length equals 15 residues. Unmatched junction bases numbered 7, after V lost 4 bases and J lost 4 bases. The V gene's germline CDR1 is SGHKS and CDR2 YYEKEE (reference sequence).

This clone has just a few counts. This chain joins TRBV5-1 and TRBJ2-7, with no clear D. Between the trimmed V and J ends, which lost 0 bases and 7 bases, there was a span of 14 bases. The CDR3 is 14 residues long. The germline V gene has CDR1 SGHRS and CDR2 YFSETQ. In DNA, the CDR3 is TGCGCCAGCAGCTTGGACAGACCTCTAAAAGAGCAGTACTTC. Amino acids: CASSLDRPLKEQYF.

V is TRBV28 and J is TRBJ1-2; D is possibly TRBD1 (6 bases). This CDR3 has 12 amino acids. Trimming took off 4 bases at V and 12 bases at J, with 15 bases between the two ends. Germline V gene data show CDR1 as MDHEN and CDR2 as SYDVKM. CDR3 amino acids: CASSSGQFIHTF. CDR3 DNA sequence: TGTGCCAGCAGTTCCGGACAGTTCATCCACACCTTC.

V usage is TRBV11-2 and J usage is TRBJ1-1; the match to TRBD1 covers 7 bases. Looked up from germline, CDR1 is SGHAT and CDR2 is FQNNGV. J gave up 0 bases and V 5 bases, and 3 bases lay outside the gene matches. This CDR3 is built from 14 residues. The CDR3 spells CASSKGQLNTEAFF. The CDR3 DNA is TGTGCCAGCAGCAAGGGACAGTTGAACACTGAAGCTTTCTTT. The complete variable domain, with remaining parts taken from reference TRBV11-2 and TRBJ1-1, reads EAGVAQSPRYKIIEKRQSVAFWCNPISGHATLYWYQQILGQGPKLLIQFQNNGVVDDSQLPKDRFSAERLKGVDSTLKIQPAKLEDSAVYLCASSKGQLNTEAFFGQGTRLTVV.

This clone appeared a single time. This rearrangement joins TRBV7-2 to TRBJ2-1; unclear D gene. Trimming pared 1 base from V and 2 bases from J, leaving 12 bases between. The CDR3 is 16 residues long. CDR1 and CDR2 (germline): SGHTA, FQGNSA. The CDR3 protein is CASSLVQEKPYNEQFF. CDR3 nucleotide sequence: TGTGCCAGCAGCTTAGTTCAGGAAAAGCCCTACAATGAGCAGTTCTTC.

CDR3 region: CASSPQGQFNQPQHF. The CDR3 nucleotides read TGTGCCAGCAGTCCTCAGGGGCAGTTTAATCAGCCCCAGCATTTT. This chain links TRBV6-1 with TRBJ1-5; D may be TRBD1 (6 bases). The germline CDR1 and CDR2 sequences are MNHNS and SASEGT. The CDR3 runs 15 residues. Trimming removed 5 bases from V and 4 bases from J, with 15 bases in between.

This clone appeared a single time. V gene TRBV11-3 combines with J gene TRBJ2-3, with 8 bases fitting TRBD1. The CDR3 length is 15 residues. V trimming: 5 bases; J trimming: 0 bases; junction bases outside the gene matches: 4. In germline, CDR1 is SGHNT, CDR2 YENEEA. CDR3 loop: CASSKGQGSTDTQYF. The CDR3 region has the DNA TGTGCCAGCAGCAAAGGACAGGGAAGCACAGATACGCAGTATTTT.

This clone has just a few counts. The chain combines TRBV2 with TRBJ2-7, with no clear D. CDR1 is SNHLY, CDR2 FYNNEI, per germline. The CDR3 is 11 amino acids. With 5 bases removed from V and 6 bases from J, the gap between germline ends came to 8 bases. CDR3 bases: TGTGCCAGCAGTCAGGTGGGCGAGCAGTACTTC. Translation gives CASSQVGEQYF.

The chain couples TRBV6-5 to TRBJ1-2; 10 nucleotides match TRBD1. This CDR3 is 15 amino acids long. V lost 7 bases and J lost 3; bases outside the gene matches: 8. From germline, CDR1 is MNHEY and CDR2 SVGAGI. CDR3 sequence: CASTPGTGEDYGYTF. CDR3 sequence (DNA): TGTGCCAGCACCCCAGGGACAGGGGAGGACTATGGCTACACCTTC.

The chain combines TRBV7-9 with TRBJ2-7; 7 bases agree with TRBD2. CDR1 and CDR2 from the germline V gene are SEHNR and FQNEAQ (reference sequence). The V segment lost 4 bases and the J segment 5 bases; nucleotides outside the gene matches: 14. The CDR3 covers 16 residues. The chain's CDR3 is CASSSPDSGYFNEQYF. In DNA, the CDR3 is TGTGCCAGCAGCTCCCCTGATAGCGGGTACTTTAACGAGCAGTACTTC.

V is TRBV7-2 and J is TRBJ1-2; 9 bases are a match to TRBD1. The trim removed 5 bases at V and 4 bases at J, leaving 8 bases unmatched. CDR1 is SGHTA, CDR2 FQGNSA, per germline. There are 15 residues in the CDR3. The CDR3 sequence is CASSRSRGQGYGYTF. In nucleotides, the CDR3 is TGTGCCAGCAGCCGTTCCCGGGGACAGGGCTATGGCTACACCTTC.

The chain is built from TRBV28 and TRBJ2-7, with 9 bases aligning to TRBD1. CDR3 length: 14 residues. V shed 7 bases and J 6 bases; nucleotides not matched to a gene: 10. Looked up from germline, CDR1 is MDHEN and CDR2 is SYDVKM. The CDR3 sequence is CASKDSGQGFEQYF. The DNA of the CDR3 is TGTGCCAGCAAAGACTCGGGACAGGGTTTCGAGCAGTACTTC.

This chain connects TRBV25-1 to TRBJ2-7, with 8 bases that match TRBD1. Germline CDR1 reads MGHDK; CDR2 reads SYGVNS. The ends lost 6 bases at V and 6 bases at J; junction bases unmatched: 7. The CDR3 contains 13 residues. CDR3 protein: CASSGTGFFEQYF. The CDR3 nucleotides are TGTGCCAGCAGCGGGACAGGTTTTTTCGAGCAGTACTTC.

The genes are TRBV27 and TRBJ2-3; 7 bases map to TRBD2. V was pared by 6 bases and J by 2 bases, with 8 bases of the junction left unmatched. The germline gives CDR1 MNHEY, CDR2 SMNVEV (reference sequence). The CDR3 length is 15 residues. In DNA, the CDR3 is TGTGCCAGCAGCCAATCTAGCGGTAACACAGATACGCAGTATTTT. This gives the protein CASSQSSGNTDTQYF.

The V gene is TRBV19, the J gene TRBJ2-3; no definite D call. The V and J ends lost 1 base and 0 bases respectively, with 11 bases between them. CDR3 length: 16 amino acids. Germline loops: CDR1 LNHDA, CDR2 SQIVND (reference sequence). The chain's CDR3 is CASSIVQHASTDTQYF. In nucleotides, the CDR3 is TGTGCCAGTAGTATAGTACAACACGCTAGCACAGATACGCAGTATTTT.

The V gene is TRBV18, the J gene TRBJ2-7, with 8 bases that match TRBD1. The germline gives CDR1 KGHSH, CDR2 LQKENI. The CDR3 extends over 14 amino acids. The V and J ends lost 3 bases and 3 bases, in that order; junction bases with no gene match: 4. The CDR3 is CASSPAGTGYEQYF. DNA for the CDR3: TGTGCCAGCTCACCCGCCGGGACAGGCTACGAGCAGTACTTC.

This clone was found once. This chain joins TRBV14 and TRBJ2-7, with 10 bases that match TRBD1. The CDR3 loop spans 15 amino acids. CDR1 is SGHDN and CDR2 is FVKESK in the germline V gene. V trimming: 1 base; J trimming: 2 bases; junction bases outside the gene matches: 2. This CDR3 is CASSQGTGGTYEQYF. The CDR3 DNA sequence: TGTGCCAGCAGCCAAGGGACAGGGGGGACCTACGAGCAGTACTTC.